This TCR beta chain emerged from a study of identical twins. From the 5' RACE reads, TCRdb called clonotypes with MiXCR, one entry per CDR3 protein. The repertoire holds about 220,000 distinct CDR3 sequences, with 6% to 8.5% as singletons. In every case, the donor was a healthy Caucasian. The V and J ends lost 6 bases and 2 bases, in that order; junction bases with no gene match: 10. The CDR3 sequence is 16 residues long. Germline CDR1 is SNHLY and CDR2 is FYNNEI. This clonotype was seen ten or more times. The sample was also linked to a second study, of yellow fever vaccine responses in identical twins.

The V and J genes are TRBV2 and TRBJ2-7; TRBD1 aligns across 10 bases. The receptor was derived from a woman aged 18-35 years in good health. Sequenced material: CD8+ T cells sorted from blood. The CDR3 DNA is TGTGCCAGCAGCGGACCACCGGGACAGGGGACCTACGAGCAGTACTTC. Its translation: CASSGPPGQGTYEQYF.